This TCR beta chain was sequenced during a study of tumor-infiltrating lymphocytes in primary liver carcinoma. For the study at large: Patients were men and women aged 30 to 69 years. Stage T1-T3 N0M0 tumors spanned about 4.2 to 11 cm.

The germline V and J ends were trimmed by 3 bases and 3 bases, with 18 bases remaining between them. Germline V gene sequence: CDR1 LGHNA, CDR2 YNFKEQ. The CDR3 has 16 residues. TCR beta cDNA came from roughly 0.45 ug total RNA, primed with a constant-region primer. Libraries covering TCR beta were generated through three nested multiplex PCR rounds (using a slightly modified ARM-PCR). In the first two PCR rounds, TRBV1-TRBV30 forward primers were paired with a C-beta reverse primer, and each round lasted roughly 9 cycles. TCRdb reanalysed the multiplex PCR reads using MiXCR and keeps one entry per CDR3 protein. The sample includes around 190,000 distinct CDR3 sequences, around four fifths of them seen just once. Co-extraction of RNA and DNA was performed on 20-30 mg of unsorted bulk tissue.

The specimen was tumor tissue from primary liver carcinoma. The genes are TRBV4-2 and TRBJ2-7; weak D call: TRBD2 (6 bases). This TCR was sampled from a man aged 35-49 years with primary liver carcinoma and hepatitis B virus infection. CDR3 amino acids: CASSHDRASEYYEQYF. The CDR3 nucleotides are TGTGCCAGCAGCCATGATAGGGCTAGCGAGTACTACGAGCAGTACTTC.